This T cell receptor beta chain derives from a study of blood T cell repertoires in COVID-19. Study-level information: The origin of the acute and convalescent COVID-19 samples was the United States, Italy and Spain.

Repertoires were generated with immunoSEQ multiplex PCR, while TCRdb's copy carries only in-frame clones and drops some. The data contain approximately 300,000 clones, nearly 90% of them singletons. This clone was detected many times. Germline V gives CDR1 SGHDN, CDR2 FVKESK. V lost 3 bases and J lost 10, with 9 bases in between. CDR3 length: 11 amino acids. V usage is TRBV14 and J usage is TRBJ1-1, with D unresolved. The sample was peripheral blood. The source is a woman aged 40 to 50 with COVID-19, enrolled during active disease. The CDR3 DNA follows: TGTGCCAGCAGCCACTCGAGGAGAGCTTTCTTT. It codes for CASSHSRRAFF.